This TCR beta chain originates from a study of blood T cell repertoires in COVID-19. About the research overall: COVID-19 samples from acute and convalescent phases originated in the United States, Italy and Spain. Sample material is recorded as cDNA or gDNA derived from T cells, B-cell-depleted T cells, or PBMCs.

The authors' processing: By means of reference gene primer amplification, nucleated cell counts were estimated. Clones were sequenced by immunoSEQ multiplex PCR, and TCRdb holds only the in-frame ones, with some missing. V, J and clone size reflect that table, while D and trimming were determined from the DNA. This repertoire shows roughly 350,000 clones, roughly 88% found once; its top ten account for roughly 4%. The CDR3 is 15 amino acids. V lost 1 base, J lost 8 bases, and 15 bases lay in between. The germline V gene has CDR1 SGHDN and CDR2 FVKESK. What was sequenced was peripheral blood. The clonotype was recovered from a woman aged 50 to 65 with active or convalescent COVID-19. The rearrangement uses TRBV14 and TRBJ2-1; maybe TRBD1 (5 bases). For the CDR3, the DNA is TGTGCCAGCAGCCAAGCCAGACTCCTAGGGGATGAGCAGTTCTTC. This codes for CASSQARLLGDEQFF.